These 4 T cell receptor beta chains came from one sample sequenced in a study of CD8+ T cells in alopecia areata. Reverse transcribed after extraction, RNA yielded cDNA as the sequencing template. Profiled with immunoSEQ multiplex PCR; TCRdb holds only in-frame clones, not every one. The sample has more than 95,000 clones; 41% are singletons. The source material was CD4+ T cells sorted from blood. The receptors derive from a human donor with alopecia areata.

This chain joins TRBV30 and TRBJ1-4; a possible D gene is TRBD1 (6 bases). Germline lookup yields CDR1 GTSNPN and CDR2 SVGIG (reference sequence). The V and J ends lost 3 bases and 8 bases respectively, with 10 bases between them. The CDR3 covers 12 residues. The CDR3 DNA reads as TGTGCCTGGAGCGAAGGGGGAGAAAAACTGTTTTTT. This sequence encodes CAWSEGGEKLFF.

This clone occurred a few times. The chain has TRBV30 and TRBJ1-1; D unresolved. The CDR3 length is 13 residues. The ends were cut back, 0 bases at V and 4 bases at J, with 9 bases in the middle. Looked up from germline, CDR1 is GTSNPN and CDR2 is SVGIG (reference sequence). The CDR3 reads CAWSVGLTTEAFF. CDR3 DNA sequence: TGTGCCTGGAGTGTGGGGTTAACCACTGAAGCTTTCTTT.

The chain couples TRBV2 to TRBJ2-5; 9 bases are a match to TRBD2. Germline V lookup: CDR1 SNHLY, CDR2 FYNNEI. The V and J ends lost 8 bases and 5 bases, in that order; junction bases with no gene match: 6. The CDR3 loop spans 13 amino acids. CDR3 DNA: TGTGCCAGCGGCAGACTAGCGGCTGAGACCCAGTACTTC. As protein: CASGRLAAETQYF.

This clone was detected a few times. V gene TRBV4-3 combines with J gene TRBJ1-1, with a weak D call TRBD1 (6 bases). CDR1 is LGHNA and CDR2 is YSLEER in the germline V gene. The ends were cut back, 4 bases at V and 2 bases at J, with 17 bases in the middle. The CDR3 totals 16 residues. The CDR3 region is CASSPLSGQINTEAFF. The CDR3 nucleotides are TGCGCCAGCAGCCCACTATCGGGACAAATAAACACTGAAGCTTTCTTT.